This entry lists 27 T cell receptor beta chains sequenced from one sample in a study of beta chain features in type 1 diabetes. The authors reverse transcribed all of the isolated RNA, so sequencing captured expressed TCRB transcripts. Measured with immunoSEQ multiplex PCR; TCRdb has only the in-frame clones, and not every one. This table has 810,000 or so clones, about a sixth appearing once. The sequenced material came from naive CD4+ T cells from blood. The receptors originated from a woman younger than 35 in good health.

J is TRBJ1-5 and V is TRBV19, with unresolved D. Germline loops: CDR1 LNHDA, CDR2 SQIVND (reference sequence). Deletions cut 3 bases from V and 6 bases from J, with 15 bases between. The length of the CDR3 is 15 residues. For the CDR3, the DNA is TGTGCCAGTAGTATCGGTTCAACTAGAAGTCAGCCCCAGCATTTT. The encoded protein is CASSIGSTRSQPQHF.

This clone was seen a handful of times. V usage is TRBV4-3 and J usage is TRBJ1-5; D gene uncertain. Germline assignment: CDR1 LGHNA and CDR2 YSLEER. This CDR3 is built from 13 residues. V shed 0 bases and J shed 7 bases, with 7 bases lying between them. This CDR3 is CASSQDTGQPQHF. CDR3 bases: TGCGCCAGCAGCCAAGATACTGGGCAGCCCCAGCATTTT.

CDR3 loop: CASTSLGRVTYEQYF. The CDR3, as DNA: TGTGCCAGCACCTCGTTGGGGCGCGTAACCTACGAGCAGTACTTC. The V gene is TRBV2, the J gene TRBJ2-7, with D perhaps matching TRBD1 (5 bases). Germline assignment: CDR1 SNHLY and CDR2 FYNNEI. The CDR3 is 15 residues long. V lost 7 bases and J lost 2, with 18 bases in between.

The chain carries TRBV29-1 and TRBJ2-5; 9 nucleotides agree with TRBD1. The last part of the DNA fits TRBJ2-7 better; the J call may be wrong. CDR1 is SQVTM and CDR2 is ANQGSEA in the germline V gene. This CDR3 is 17 amino acids long. CDR3 bases: TGCAGCACCACCACTCAGGACAGGGGCGCCCACACCTACGAGCAGTACTTC. As protein: CSTTTQDRGAHTYEQYF.

This clone was detected only a few times. The CDR3 region is CASSLTGYSGANVLTF. The DNA of the CDR3 is TGTGCCAGCAGCTTAACGGGGTACTCTGGGGCCAACGTCCTGACTTTC. The chain has TRBV7-8 and TRBJ2-6; a weak D match, TRBD2 (5 bases). Deletions cut 2 bases from V and 0 bases from J, with 8 bases between. The CDR3 is made up of 16 amino acids. The germline V gene has CDR1 SGHVS and CDR2 FQNEAQ.

This clone has just a few counts. The rearrangement links TRBV6-6 to TRBJ2-2, with D unclear. Looked up from germline, CDR1 is MNHNY and CDR2 is SVGAGI (reference sequence). The CDR3 consists of 13 residues. Deletions cut 7 bases from V and 2 bases from J, with 8 bases between. The CDR3 DNA follows: TGTGCCAGCACCGAACAAAACACCGGGGAGCTGTTTTTT. This encodes CASTEQNTGELFF.

This clone was counted between two and nine times. This chain joins TRBV7-9 and TRBJ2-1, with a possible D match to TRBD2 (6 bases). The CDR3 has 12 residues. Trimming took off 4 bases at V and 9 bases at J, with 10 bases between the two ends. Germline CDR1 reads SEHNR; CDR2 reads FQNEAQ (reference sequence). The CDR3 sequence: CASSSTRIEQFF. The CDR3 bases are TGTGCCAGCAGCTCGACTAGAATTGAGCAGTTCTTC.

The chain recombines TRBV11-2 with TRBJ2-7, with D uncertain. Germline V gives CDR1 SGHAT, CDR2 FQNNGV. The CDR3 extends over 15 amino acids. With 0 bases removed from V and 2 bases from J, the gap between germline ends came to 11 bases. The CDR3 is CASSLDVPTTYEQYF. Here the CDR3 DNA reads TGTGCCAGCAGCTTAGATGTCCCTACTACCTACGAGCAGTACTTC.

The rearrangement links TRBV18 to TRBJ2-5; D tentatively reads TRBD1 or TRBD2 (5 bases each). Trimming cost V 4 bases and J 5 bases, with 14 bases left between them. Germline values: CDR1 KGHSH, CDR2 LQKENI. The CDR3 has 14 amino acids. The CDR3 nucleotides read TGTGCCAGCTCACTAAGGGACCGTCCGGAGACCCAGTACTTC. It encodes CASSLRDRPETQYF.

The table lists this clone with a few counts. The chain employs TRBV5-1 and TRBJ2-2, with 15 bases lining up with TRBD2. Germline CDR1 SGHRS, CDR2 YFSETQ. The CDR3 has 15 amino acids. Germline trimming cut 7 bases from V and 5 bases from J; bases unmatched to any gene: 3. The chain's CDR3 is CASQGLAGGTGELFF. The CDR3 DNA sequence: TGCGCCAGCCAAGGACTAGCGGGAGGGACCGGGGAGCTGTTTTTT.

There are a few counts of this clone. In DNA form, the CDR3 reads TGTGCCTGGAAAACGCTCAGTTCACCCCTCCACTTT. This translates into CAWKTLSSPLHF. The chain couples TRBV30 to TRBJ1-6; D call uncertain. There are 12 residues in the CDR3. Germline loops: CDR1 GTSNPN, CDR2 SVGIG (reference sequence). Trimming stripped 4 bases from V and 9 bases from J, with 10 bases between.

The chain carries TRBV20-1 and TRBJ2-1; D unresolved. From germline, CDR1 is DFQATT and CDR2 SNEGSKA (reference sequence). V shed 3 bases and J shed 9 bases, with 6 bases lying between them. CDR3 size: 10 residues. The CDR3 loop reads CSASLPEQFF. The CDR3 DNA is TGCAGTGCTAGTTTGCCTGAGCAGTTCTTC.

Comments on this clone: A much larger clone lies a single base off, so this may be a read error. This same CDR3 is encoded by further DNA sequences in the sample. The chain employs TRBV7-9 and TRBJ1-4, with a tentative D call TRBD1 (6 bases). CDR1 is SEHNR and CDR2 is FQNEAQ in the germline V gene (reference sequence). This CDR3 is built from 13 residues. Here the CDR3 DNA reads TGTGCCAGCAGCTTGCAGGGGAATGAAAAACTATTTTTT. Protein sequence: CASSLQGNEKLFF.

This chain connects TRBV7-9 to TRBJ2-5, with a possible D match to TRBD2 (5 bases). The assigned J gene may be wrong: the sequence end matches TRBJ2-7 better. This CDR3 region has 13 residues. The germline V gene has CDR1 SEHNR and CDR2 FQNEAQ (reference sequence). CDR3 bases: TGTGCCAGCAGCGAGGGAAATACTTACGAGCAGTACTTC. Translating gives CASSEGNTYEQYF.

This rearrangement joins TRBV19 to TRBJ2-1, with a weak D call TRBD2 (6 bases). This CDR3 spans 16 amino acids. The V end lost 9 bases, the J end lost 10 bases, and 28 bases lay between the germline ends. Germline CDR1 LNHDA, CDR2 SQIVND (reference sequence). The CDR3 DNA reads as TGTGCCAGCACGACGGTAGGACGGGAGACCCGAGCGGAGCAGTTCTTC. This sequence encodes CASTTVGRETRAEQFF.

V is TRBV7-3 and J is TRBJ2-5; D remains ambiguous. Germline V gene data show CDR1 as SGHTA and CDR2 as FQGTGA. With 6 bases removed from V and 4 bases from J, the gap between germline ends came to 15 bases. The CDR3 has 14 residues. CDR3 in amino acids: CASSLNSAGETQYF. The CDR3, as DNA: TGTGCCAGCAGTCTAAATTCGGCTGGAGAGACCCAGTACTTC. Variable domain in full (rest from reference TRBV7-3 and TRBJ2-5): GAGVSQTPSNKVTEKGKYVELRCDPISGHTALYWYRQSLGQGPEFLIYFQGTGAADDSGLPNDRFFAVRPEGSVSTLKIQRTERGDSAVYLCASSLNSAGETQYFGPGTRLLVL.

The V gene is TRBV25-1, the J gene TRBJ2-7; 7 bases are a match to TRBD2. The CDR3 extends over 15 amino acids. With V trimmed by 5 bases and J by 3 bases, 10 bases remained unmatched. Germline CDR1 MGHDK, CDR2 SYGVNS. CDR3 loop: CASSPRTSKGYEQYF. As DNA, the CDR3 is TGTGCCAGCAGTCCCCGGACTAGTAAAGGCTACGAGCAGTACTTC.

The rearrangement links TRBV7-9 to TRBJ1-1, with D hard to call. CDR3 size: 15 residues. The germline V gene encodes CDR1 SEHNR and CDR2 FQNEAQ (reference sequence). Trimming took off 5 bases at V and 3 bases at J, with 16 bases between the two ends. Here the CDR3 DNA reads TGTGCCAGCAGCCCGCGAAACGGACGGTACACTGAAGCTTTCTTT. As protein: CASSPRNGRYTEAFF. Together with reference TRBV7-9 and TRBJ1-1, the CDR3 gives the full variable domain: DTGVSQNPRHKITKRGQNVTFRCDPISEHNRLYWYRQTLGQGPEFLTYFQNEAQLEKSRLLSDRFSAERPKGSFSTLEIQRTEQGDSAMYLCASSPRNGRYTEAFFGQGTRLTVV.

The chain recombines TRBV4-1 with TRBJ1-2; D is uncertain. The CDR3 runs to 15 residues. The germline V and J ends were trimmed by 1 base and 5 bases, with 14 bases remaining between them. Germline-derived CDR1 and CDR2 are MGHRA and YSYEKL. In DNA form, the CDR3 reads TGCGCCAGCAGCCAAGTGGACGGAGGTCGGTATGGCTACACCTTC. Translation: CASSQVDGGRYGYTF.

The chain is built from TRBV29-1 and TRBJ2-2; 8 bases align to TRBD2. The germline V gene encodes CDR1 SQVTM and CDR2 ANQGSEA. The CDR3 consists of 14 residues. V lost 1 base, J lost 5 bases, and 3 bases stayed unmatched. CDR3 residues: CSVEAASGTGELFF. DNA for the CDR3: TGCAGCGTTGAAGCGGCTAGCGGGACCGGGGAGCTGTTTTTT.

V usage is TRBV28 and J usage is TRBJ2-7, with D unclear. The length of the CDR3 is 13 residues. Germline values: CDR1 MDHEN, CDR2 SYDVKM. V was clipped by 3 bases and J by 9 bases, with 15 bases between them. Here the CDR3 reads CASSFVDRSGQYF. CDR3 in DNA: TGTGCCAGCAGTTTCGTAGATAGGAGTGGGCAGTACTTC.

The chain uses TRBV11-2 and TRBJ2-3; possibly TRBD1 or TRBD2 for D (5 bases each). From germline, CDR1 is SGHAT and CDR2 FQNNGV. CDR3 length: 15 residues. V was shortened by 3 bases and J by 2 bases, with 12 bases between the two germline ends. The CDR3 sequence is CASSFGGEITDTQYF. In DNA, the CDR3 is TGTGCCAGCAGCTTTGGGGGAGAAATCACAGATACGCAGTATTTT.

A few counts support this clone. V gene TRBV4-2 combines with J gene TRBJ2-7; 10 positions agree with TRBD2. With V trimmed by 2 bases and J by 2 bases, 3 bases remained unmatched. This CDR3 has 15 residues. Per germline, CDR1 LGHNA and CDR2 YNFKEQ. The chain's CDR3 is CASSQPGTSAYEQYF. Here the CDR3 DNA reads TGTGCCAGCAGCCAACCCGGGACTAGCGCCTACGAGCAGTACTTC.

This clone was counted between two and nine times. The genes are TRBV7-2 and TRBJ2-5; 7 nucleotides line up with TRBD2. J lost 5 bases, V lost 1 base, and 7 bases had no gene match. The CDR3 runs 15 residues. CDR1 SGHTA and CDR2 FQGNSA come from the germline V gene. Here the CDR3 reads CASSLGWTSRETQYF. DNA for the CDR3: TGTGCCAGCAGCTTAGGGTGGACTAGTCGGGAGACCCAGTACTTC.

The chain has TRBV4-3 and TRBJ1-2; no clear D. In germline, CDR1 is LGHNA, CDR2 YSLEER. The CDR3 length is 14 residues. V shed 0 bases and J shed 7 bases, with 12 bases lying between them. CDR3 region: CASSQDLEALGYTF. The CDR3 DNA reads as TGCGCCAGCAGCCAAGATCTAGAAGCCCTTGGCTACACCTTC.

This clone was seen only a few times. The germline gene is not matched at one end of the junction; a read error may be the cause. The V call is TRBV7-3, the J call TRBJ2-6, with D possibly TRBD1 on 6 matching bases. Germline CDR1 and CDR2: SGHTA and FQGTGA. There are 16 residues in the CDR3. The CDR3 is CASSLTGASGANVLTF. CDR3 nucleotide sequence: TGTGCCAGCAGCTTAACGGGGGCCTCTGGAGCCAACGTCCTGACTTTC.

The chain couples TRBV9 to TRBJ2-1, with TRBD1 as a possible D gene (6 bases). Germline V gene lookup returns CDR1 SGDLS and CDR2 YYNGEE. The CDR3 length is 12 residues. Trimming pared 5 bases from V and 9 bases from J, leaving 12 bases between. In DNA, the CDR3 is TGTGCCAGCAGGGGGGCTAGCAGTGAGCAGTTCTTC. Protein: CASRGASSEQFF. Full variable domain (missing parts from reference TRBV9 and TRBJ2-1): DSGVTQTPKHLITATGQRVTLRCSPRSGDLSVYWYQQSLDQGLQFLIQYYNGEERAKGNILERFSAQQFPDLHSELNLSSLELGDSALYFCASRGASSEQFFGPGTRLTVL.